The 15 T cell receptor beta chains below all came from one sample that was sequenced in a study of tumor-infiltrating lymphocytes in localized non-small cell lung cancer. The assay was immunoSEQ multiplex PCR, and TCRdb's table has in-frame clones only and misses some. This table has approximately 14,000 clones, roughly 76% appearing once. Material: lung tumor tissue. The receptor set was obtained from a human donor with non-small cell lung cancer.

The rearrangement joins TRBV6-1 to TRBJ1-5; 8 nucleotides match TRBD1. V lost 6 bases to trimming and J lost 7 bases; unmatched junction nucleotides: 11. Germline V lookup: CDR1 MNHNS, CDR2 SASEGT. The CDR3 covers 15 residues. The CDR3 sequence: CASSLDRSGGQPQHF. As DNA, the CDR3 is TGTGCCAGCAGCCTAGACCGATCAGGGGGCCAGCCCCAGCATTTT.

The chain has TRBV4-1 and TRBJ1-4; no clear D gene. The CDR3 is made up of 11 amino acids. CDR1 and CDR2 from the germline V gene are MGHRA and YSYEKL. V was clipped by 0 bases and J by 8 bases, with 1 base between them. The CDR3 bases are TGCGCCAGCAGCCAAGAGGAAAAACTGTTTTTT. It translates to CASSQEEKLFF.

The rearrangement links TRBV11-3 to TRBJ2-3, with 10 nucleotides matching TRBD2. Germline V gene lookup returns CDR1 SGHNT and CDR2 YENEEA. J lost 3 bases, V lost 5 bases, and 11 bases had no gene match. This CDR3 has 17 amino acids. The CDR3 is CASSPWRSGRATDTQYF. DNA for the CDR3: TGTGCCAGCAGCCCATGGCGGAGCGGGAGGGCAACAGATACGCAGTATTTT.

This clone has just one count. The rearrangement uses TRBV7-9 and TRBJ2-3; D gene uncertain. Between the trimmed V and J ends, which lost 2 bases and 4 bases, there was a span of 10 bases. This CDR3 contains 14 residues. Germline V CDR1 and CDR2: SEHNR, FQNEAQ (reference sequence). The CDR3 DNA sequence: TGTGCCAGCAGCTTACACAATCTAGCAGATACGCAGTATTTT. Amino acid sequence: CASSLHNLADTQYF.

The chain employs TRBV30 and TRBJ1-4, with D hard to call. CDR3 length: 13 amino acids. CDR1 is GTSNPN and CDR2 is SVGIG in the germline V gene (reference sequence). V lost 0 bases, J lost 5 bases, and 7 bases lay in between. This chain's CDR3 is CAWSVHTNEKLFF. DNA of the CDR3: TGTGCCTGGAGTGTACACACGAATGAAAAACTGTTTTTT.

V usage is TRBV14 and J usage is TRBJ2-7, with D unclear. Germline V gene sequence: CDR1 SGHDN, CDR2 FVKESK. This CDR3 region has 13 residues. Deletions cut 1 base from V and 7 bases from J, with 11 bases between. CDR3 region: CASSQVRAWEQYF. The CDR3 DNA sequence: TGTGCCAGCAGCCAAGTCCGGGCTTGGGAGCAGTACTTC.

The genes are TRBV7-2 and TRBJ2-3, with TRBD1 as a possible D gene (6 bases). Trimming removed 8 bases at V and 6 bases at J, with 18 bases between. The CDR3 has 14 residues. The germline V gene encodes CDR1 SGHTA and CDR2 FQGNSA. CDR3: CASGRQVQVDTQYF. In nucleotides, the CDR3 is TGTGCCAGCGGCAGACAGGTCCAGGTGGATACGCAGTATTTT.

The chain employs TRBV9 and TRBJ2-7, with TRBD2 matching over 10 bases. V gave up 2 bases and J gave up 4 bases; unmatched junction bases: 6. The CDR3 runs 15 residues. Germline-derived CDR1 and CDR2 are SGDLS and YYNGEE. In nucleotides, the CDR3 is TGTGCCAGCAGCGTTGGGCTAGCGGGAGAATACGAGCAGTACTTC. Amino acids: CASSVGLAGEYEQYF.

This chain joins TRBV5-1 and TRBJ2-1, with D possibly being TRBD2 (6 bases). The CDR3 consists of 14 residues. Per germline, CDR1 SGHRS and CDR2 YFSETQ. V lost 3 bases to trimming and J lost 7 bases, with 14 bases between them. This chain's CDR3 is CASSYGLNSNEQFF. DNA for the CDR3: TGCGCCAGCAGCTACGGACTAAATTCAAATGAGCAGTTCTTC.

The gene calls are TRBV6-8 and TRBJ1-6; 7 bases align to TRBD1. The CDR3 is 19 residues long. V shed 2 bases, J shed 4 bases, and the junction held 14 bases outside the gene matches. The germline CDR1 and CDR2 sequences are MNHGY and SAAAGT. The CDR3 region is CASSYVESGQGGYNSPLHF. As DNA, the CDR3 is TGTGCCAGCAGTTACGTCGAGTCGGGTCAGGGGGGTTATAATTCACCCCTCCACTTT.

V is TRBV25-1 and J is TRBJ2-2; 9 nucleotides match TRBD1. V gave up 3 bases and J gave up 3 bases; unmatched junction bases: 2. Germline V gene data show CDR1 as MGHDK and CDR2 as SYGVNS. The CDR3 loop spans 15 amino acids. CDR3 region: CASSEGDRDTGELFF. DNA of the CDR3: TGTGCCAGCAGTGAGGGGGACAGGGACACCGGGGAGCTGTTTTTT.

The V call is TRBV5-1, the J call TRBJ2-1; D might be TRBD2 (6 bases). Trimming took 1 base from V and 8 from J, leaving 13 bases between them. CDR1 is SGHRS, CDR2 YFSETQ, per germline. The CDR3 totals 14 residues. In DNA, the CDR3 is TGCGCCAGCAGCTTGTCAACGGGAGTCGATGAGCAGTTCTTC. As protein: CASSLSTGVDEQFF.

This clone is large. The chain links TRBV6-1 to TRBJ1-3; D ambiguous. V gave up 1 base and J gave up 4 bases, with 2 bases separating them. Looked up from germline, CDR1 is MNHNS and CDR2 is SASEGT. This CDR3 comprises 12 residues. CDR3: CASSEGGNTIYF. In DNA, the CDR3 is TGTGCCAGCAGTGAAGGGGGAAACACCATATATTTT.

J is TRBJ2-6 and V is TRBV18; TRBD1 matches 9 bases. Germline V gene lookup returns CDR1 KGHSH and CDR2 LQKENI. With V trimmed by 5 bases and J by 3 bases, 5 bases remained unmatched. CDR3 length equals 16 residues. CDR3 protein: CASSTDRGDGANVLTF. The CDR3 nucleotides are TGTGCCAGCTCAACGGACAGGGGCGATGGGGCCAACGTCCTGACTTTC.

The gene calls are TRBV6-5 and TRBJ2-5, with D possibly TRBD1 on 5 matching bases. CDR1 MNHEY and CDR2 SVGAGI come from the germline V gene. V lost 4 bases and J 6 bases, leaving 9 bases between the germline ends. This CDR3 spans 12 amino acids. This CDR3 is CASSSGFQTQYF. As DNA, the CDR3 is TGTGCCAGCAGTTCAGGGTTTCAGACCCAGTACTTC.